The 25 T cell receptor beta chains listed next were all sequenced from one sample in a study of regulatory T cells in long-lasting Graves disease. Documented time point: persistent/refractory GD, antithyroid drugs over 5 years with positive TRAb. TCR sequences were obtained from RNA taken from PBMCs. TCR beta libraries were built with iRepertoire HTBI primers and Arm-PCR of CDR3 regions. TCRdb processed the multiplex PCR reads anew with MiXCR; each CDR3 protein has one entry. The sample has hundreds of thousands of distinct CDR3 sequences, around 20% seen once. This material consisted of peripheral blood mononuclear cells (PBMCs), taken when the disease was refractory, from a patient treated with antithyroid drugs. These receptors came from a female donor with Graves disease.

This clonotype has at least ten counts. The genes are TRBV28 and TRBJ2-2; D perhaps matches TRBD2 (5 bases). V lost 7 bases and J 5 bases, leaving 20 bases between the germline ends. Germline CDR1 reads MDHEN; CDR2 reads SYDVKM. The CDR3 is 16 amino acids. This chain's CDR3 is CASTGRKRAITGELFF. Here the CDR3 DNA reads TGTGCCAGCACCGGACGTAAGAGGGCCATAACCGGGGAGCTGTTTTTT.

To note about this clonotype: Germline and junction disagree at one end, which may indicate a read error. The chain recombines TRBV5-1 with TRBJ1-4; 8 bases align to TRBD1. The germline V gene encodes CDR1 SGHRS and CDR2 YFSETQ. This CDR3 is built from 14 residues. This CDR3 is CASSQGQGDEKLFF. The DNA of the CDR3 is TGTGCCAGCAGCCAAGGACAGGGTGATGAAAAACTGTTTTTT.

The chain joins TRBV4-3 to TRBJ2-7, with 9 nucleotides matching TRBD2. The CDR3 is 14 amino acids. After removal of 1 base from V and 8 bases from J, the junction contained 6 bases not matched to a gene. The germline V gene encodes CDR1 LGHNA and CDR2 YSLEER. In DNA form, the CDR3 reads TGCGCCAGCAGCCAAGGTGGGACTAGCCCCCAGCAGTACTTC. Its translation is CASSQGGTSPQQYF.

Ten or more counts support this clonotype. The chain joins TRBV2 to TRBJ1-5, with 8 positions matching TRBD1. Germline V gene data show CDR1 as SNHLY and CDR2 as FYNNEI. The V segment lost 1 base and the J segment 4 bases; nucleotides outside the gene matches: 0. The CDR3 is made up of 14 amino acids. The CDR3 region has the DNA TGTGCCAGCAGTGAAGGGACAGGGAATCAGCCCCAGCATTTT. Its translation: CASSEGTGNQPQHF.

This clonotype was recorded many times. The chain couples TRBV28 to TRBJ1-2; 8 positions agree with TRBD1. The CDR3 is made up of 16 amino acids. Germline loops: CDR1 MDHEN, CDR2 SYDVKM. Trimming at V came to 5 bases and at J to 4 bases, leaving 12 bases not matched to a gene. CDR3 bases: TGTGCCAGCAGTCACCAGGGGGCGGTCGTTATCTATGGCTACACCTTC. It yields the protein CASSHQGAVVIYGYTF.

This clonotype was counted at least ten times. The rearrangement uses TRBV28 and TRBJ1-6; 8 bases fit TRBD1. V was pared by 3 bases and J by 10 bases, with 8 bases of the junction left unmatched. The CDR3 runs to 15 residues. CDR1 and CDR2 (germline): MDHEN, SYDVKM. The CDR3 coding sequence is TGTGCCAGCAGTTTTGTCAACAGGGGGAGATCACCCCTCCACTTT. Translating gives CASSFVNRGRSPLHF.

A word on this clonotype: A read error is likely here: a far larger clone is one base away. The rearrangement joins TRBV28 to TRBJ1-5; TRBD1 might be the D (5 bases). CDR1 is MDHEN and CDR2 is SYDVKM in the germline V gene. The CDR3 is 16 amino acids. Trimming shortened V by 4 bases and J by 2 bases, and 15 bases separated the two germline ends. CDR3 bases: TGTGCCAGCAGTTCCCCGGGGGGGAATGGCAATCAGCCCCAGCATTTT. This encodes CASSSPGGNGNQPQHF.

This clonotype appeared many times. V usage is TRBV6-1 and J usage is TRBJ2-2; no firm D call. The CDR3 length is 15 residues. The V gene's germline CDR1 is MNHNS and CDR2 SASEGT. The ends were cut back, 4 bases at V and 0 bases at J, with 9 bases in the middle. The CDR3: CASSGYSANTGELFF. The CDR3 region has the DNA TGTGCCAGCAGTGGCTACTCCGCGAACACCGGGGAGCTGTTTTTT.

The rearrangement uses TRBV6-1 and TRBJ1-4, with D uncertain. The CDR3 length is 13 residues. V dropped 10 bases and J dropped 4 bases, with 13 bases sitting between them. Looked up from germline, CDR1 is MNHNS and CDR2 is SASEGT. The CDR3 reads CATRARYNEKLFF. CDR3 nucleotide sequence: TGTGCCACCCGGGCCCGATATAATGAAAAACTGTTTTTT.

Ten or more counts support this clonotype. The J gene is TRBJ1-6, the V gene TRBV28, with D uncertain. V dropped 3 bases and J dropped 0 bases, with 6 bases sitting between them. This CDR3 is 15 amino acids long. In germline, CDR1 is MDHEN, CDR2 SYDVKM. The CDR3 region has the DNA TGTGCCAGCAGTTTTAGGAGCTCCTATAATTCACCCCTCCACTTT. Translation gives CASSFRSSYNSPLHF.

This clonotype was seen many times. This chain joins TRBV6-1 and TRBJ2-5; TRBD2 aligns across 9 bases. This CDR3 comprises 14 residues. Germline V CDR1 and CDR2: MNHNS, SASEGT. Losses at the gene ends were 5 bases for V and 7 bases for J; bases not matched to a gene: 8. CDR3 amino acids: CASSHSGRAGTQYF. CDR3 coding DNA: TGTGCCAGCAGTCATAGCGGGAGAGCTGGGACCCAGTACTTC.

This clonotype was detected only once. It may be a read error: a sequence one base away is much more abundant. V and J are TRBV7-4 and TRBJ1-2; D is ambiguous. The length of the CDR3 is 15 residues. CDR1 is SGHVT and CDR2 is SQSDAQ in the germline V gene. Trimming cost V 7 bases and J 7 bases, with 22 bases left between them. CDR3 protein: CASTRGGLSDGGYTF. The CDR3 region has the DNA TGTGCCAGCACCCGGGGTGGTTTGTCGGACGGTGGCTACACCTTC. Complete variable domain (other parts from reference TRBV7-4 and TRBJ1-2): GAGVSQSPRYKVAKRGRDVALRCDSISGHVTLYWYRQTLGQGSEVLTYSQSDAQRDKSGRPSGRFSAERPERSVSTLKIQRTEQGDSAVYLCASTRGGLSDGGYTFGSGTRLTVV.

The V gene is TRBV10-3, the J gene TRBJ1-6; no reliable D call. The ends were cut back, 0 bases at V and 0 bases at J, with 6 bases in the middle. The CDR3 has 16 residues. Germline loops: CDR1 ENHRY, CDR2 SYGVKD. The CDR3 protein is CAISESRSSYNSPLHF. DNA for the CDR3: TGTGCCATCAGTGAGTCGAGGAGCTCCTATAATTCACCCCTCCACTTT.

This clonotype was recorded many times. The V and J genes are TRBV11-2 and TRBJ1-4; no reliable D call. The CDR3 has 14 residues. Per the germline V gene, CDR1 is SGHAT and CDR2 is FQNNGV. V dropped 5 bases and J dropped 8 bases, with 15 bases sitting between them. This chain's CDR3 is CASSEIVGKEKLFF. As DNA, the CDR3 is TGTGCCAGCAGCGAAATTGTGGGGAAAGAAAAACTGTTTTTT.

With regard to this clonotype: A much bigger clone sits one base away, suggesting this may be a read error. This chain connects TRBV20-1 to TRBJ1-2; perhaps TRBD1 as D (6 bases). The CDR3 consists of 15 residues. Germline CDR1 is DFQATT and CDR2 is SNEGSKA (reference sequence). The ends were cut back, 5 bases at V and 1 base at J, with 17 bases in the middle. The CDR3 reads CSAATGAGDNYGYTF. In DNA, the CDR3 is TGCAGTGCTGCTACGGGGGCAGGGGATAACTATGGCTACACCTTC.

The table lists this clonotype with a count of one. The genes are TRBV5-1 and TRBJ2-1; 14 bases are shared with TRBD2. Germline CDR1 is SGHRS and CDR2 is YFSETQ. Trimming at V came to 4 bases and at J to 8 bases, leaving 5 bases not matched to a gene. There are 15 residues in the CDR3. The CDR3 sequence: CASSKGLAGADEQFF. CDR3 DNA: TGCGCCAGCAGCAAGGGACTAGCGGGAGCTGATGAGCAGTTCTTC.

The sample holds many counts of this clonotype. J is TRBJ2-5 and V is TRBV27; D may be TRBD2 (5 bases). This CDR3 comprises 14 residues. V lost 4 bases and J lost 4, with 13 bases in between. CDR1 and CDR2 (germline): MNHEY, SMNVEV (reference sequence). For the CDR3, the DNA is TGTGCCAGCAGTTCCCGGCAGCGGATAGAGACCCAGTACTTC. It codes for CASSSRQRIETQYF.

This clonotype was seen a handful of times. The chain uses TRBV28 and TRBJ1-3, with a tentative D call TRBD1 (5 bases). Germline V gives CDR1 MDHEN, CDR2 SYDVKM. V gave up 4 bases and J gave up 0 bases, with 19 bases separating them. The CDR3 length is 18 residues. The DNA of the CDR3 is TGTGCCAGCAGTTATAGGGTGGGGGACTCGAGCTCTGGAAACACCATATATTTT. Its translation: CASSYRVGDSSSGNTIYF. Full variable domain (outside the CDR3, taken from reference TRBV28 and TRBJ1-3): DVKVTQSSRYLVKRTGEKVFLECVQDMDHENMFWYRQDPGLGLRLIYFSYDVKMKEKGDIPEGYSVSREKKERFSLILESASTNQTSMYLCASSYRVGDSSSGNTIYFGEGSWLTVV.

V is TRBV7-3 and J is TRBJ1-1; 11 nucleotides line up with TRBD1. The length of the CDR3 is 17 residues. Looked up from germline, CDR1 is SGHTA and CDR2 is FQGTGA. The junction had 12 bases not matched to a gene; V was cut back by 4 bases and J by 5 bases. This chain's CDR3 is CASSYEKTGTGGTEAFF. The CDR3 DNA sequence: TGTGCCAGCAGCTACGAAAAAACCGGGACAGGGGGGACTGAAGCTTTCTTT.

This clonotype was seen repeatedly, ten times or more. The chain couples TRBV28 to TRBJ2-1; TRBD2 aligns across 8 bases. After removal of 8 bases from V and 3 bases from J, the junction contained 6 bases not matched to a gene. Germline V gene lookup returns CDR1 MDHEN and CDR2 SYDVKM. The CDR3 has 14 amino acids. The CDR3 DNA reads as TGTGCCAGCCAGCCTAGCGGGTACTACAATGAGCAGTTCTTC. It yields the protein CASQPSGYYNEQFF.

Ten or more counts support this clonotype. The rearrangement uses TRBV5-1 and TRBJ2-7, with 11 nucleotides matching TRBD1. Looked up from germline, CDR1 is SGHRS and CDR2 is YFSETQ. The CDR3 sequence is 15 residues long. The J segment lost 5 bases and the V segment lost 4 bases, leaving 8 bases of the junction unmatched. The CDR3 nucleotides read TGCGCCAGCAGCCGGAGGGACAGGGGGAAAAACGAGCAGTACTTC. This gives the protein CASSRRDRGKNEQYF.

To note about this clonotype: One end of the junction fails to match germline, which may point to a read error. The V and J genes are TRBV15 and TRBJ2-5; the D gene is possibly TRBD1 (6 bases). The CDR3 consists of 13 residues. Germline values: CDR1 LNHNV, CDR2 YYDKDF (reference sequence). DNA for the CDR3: TGTGCCACCAGCCACAGGGTAGGAGAGACCCAGTATTTC. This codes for CATSHRVGETQYF. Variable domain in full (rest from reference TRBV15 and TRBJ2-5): DAMVIQNPRYQVTQFGKPVTLSCSQTLNHNVMYWYQQKSSQAPKLLFHYYDKDFNNEADTPDNFQSRRPNTSFCFLDIRSPGLGDTAMYLCATSHRVGETQYFGPGTRLLVL.

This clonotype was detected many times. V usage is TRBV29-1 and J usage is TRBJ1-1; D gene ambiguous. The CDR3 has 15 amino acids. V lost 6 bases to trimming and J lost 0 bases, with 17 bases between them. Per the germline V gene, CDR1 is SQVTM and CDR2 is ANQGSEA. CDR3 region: CSVIHDEFMNTEAFF. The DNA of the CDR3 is TGCAGCGTCATACATGACGAATTTATGAACACTGAAGCTTTCTTT.

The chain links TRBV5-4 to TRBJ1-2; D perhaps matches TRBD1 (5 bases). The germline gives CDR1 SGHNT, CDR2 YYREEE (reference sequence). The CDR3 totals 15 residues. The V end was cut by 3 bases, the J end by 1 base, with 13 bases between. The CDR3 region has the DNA TGTGCCAGCAGCTGGGAGGGGACTGATAACTATGGCTACACCTTC. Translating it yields CASSWEGTDNYGYTF.

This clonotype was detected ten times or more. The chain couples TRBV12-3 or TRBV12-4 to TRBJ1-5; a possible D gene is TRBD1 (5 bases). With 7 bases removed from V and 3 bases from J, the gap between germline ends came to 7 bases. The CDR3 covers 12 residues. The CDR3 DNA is TGTGCCAGCACCAGGGTCAATCAGCCCCAGCATTTT. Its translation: CASTRVNQPQHF.